Described below is a single TCR beta chain sequence and its context. Its target is not known. All of the isolated RNA was reverse transcribed, so expressed TCRB transcripts were sequenced. Sequencing used immunoSEQ multiplex PCR; TCRdb keeps in-frame clones, though not all of them. Of 350,000 to 400,000 clones in the sample, over 9.5% were seen once. Per donor, one heparinised blood draw averaged around 120 mL. Sorting based on CD45RO/CCR7/CD25/CD127/CD95/CD27 separated CD4+ naive, central memory, regulatory and stem cell-like memory cells. In germline, CDR1 is SGHNT, CDR2 YYREEE (reference sequence). V trimming: 4 bases; J trimming: 5 bases; junction bases outside the gene matches: 7. This CDR3 is 15 amino acids long. This sample stems from a study of beta chain features in type 1 diabetes. Study-wide results and limits: Moderate yet significant TCRB CDR3 shortening was seen in Type 1 diabetes patients in all four CD4+ subsets. Shorter templates might be favored by PCR, equally in patients and controls. The study left unresolved whether HLA type influences TCRB rearrangement.

What was sequenced was naive CD4+ T cells from blood. The TCR originated in a young woman with type 1 diabetes. The rearrangement uses TRBV5-4 and TRBJ2-2; 8 bases fit TRBD2. CDR3 coding DNA: TGTGCCAGCAGCCCTGGGGAGCGGGGGACCGGGGAGCTGTTTTTT. This codes for CASSPGERGTGELFF.